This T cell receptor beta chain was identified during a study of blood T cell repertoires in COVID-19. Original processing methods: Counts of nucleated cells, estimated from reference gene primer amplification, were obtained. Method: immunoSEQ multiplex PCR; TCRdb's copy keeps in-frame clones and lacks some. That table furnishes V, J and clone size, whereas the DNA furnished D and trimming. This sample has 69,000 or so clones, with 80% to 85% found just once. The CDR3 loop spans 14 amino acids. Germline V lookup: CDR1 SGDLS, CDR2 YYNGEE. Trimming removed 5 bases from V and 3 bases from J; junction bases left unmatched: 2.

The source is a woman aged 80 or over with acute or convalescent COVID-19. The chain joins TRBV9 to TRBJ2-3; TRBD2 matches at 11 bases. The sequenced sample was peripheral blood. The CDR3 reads CASRGTSGTDTQYF. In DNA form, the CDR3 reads TGTGCCAGCAGGGGGACTAGCGGTACAGATACGCAGTATTTT.